This T cell receptor beta chain derives from a study of shared clonotypes between healthy human individuals. Sequencing was at deep level. The authors' processing: ImmunoSEQ supplied junction-only sequences lacking quality scores, so filtering was different. TCRdb's table, derived via immunoSEQ multiplex PCR, lists solely in-frame clones and lacks some. The V and J calls and clone size come from that table; D and trimming were worked out from the DNA. Here the sample spans roughly 500,000 clones, about 76% being singletons. This clone was counted between two and nine times. The study drew its donors from healthy HIV-negative adults without recent acute infections or vaccinations. Unsorted samples relied on 80 million to 95 million PBMCs, which served as the source of genomic DNA. The V and J ends lost 2 bases and 5 bases respectively, with 7 bases between them. The CDR3 is 13 amino acids. CDR1 and CDR2 (germline): MNHGY, SVAAGI.

Material: PBMCs. This chain connects TRBV6-9 to TRBJ2-1; D not resolved. This receptor was identified in a woman in her thirties or forties in good health. Some clones in this sample may be carry-over from other donors' samples. In DNA, the CDR3 is TGTGCCAGCAGTTATAAGGGCAACAATGAGCAGTTCTTC. Amino acids: CASSYKGNNEQFF.